The present TCR beta chain was sequenced within a study of response to subunit inactivated influenza vaccine. Trimming stripped 3 bases from V and 0 bases from J, with 11 bases between. The CDR3 spans 15 residues. From germline, CDR1 is LNHNV and CDR2 YYDKDF (reference sequence). This clonotype was seen at least ten times. TCRdb redid the calling of the RT-PCR reads with MiXCR, one entry per CDR3 protein. The table records approximately 530,000 distinct CDR3 sequences, about an eighth of them present only once. The clonotype originates from a man aged 50-60 years who received an inactivated influenza vaccine. The V and J genes are TRBV15 and TRBJ1-1; a weak D match, TRBD1 (6 bases). The specimen comprised PBMCs from blood, sampled about 40 days after vaccination. The chain's CDR3 is CATSSERTVNTEAFF. The DNA of the CDR3 is TGTGCCACCAGCAGTGAGAGGACAGTGAACACTGAAGCTTTCTTT.